The 11 T cell receptor beta chains below were found in one sample sequenced in a study of blood T cell repertoires in COVID-19. Clones were sequenced by immunoSEQ multiplex PCR, and TCRdb holds only the in-frame ones, with some missing. The table lists 350,000 to 450,000 clones, approximately 90% of them singletons, with about 1.5% in the top ten. Sequences were obtained from PBMCs or T cells enriched from blood (not recorded which). The receptor source for this set is a woman under 30 who had been exposed to COVID-19.

The chain links TRBV16 to TRBJ1-1, with TRBD1 as a possible D gene (6 bases). The CDR3 has 16 residues. CDR1 and CDR2 (germline): KGHSY, FQNENV. With 4 bases removed from V and 0 bases from J, the gap between germline ends came to 15 bases. Here the CDR3 reads CASSPIVGGLNTEAFF. CDR3 sequence (DNA): TGTGCCAGCAGCCCAATTGTGGGGGGGCTGAACACTGAAGCTTTCTTT.

The chain couples TRBV14 to TRBJ1-2, with D possibly TRBD1 on 6 matching bases. The CDR3 contains 17 residues. Per the germline V gene, CDR1 is SGHDN and CDR2 is FVKESK. V was trimmed by 1 base and J by 2 bases, leaving 17 bases between them. The CDR3 loop is CASSQAFPDRLNYGYTF. The CDR3 DNA is TGTGCCAGCAGCCAAGCCTTCCCTGACAGGTTAAACTATGGCTACACCTTC.

The genes are TRBV19 and TRBJ2-7, with 9 bases matching TRBD2. From germline, CDR1 is LNHDA and CDR2 SQIVND (reference sequence). With V trimmed by 5 bases and J by 5 bases, 4 bases remained unmatched. The CDR3 is made up of 13 amino acids. In DNA form, the CDR3 reads TGTGCCAGTAGTCCTGGACTAGCGAACGAGCAGTACTTC. Translating gives CASSPGLANEQYF.

The chain is built from TRBV3-1 (or the pseudogene TRBV3-2) and TRBJ1-1; no reliable D call. Trimming took 2 bases from V and 0 from J, leaving 4 bases between them. Germline assignment: CDR1 LGHDT and CDR2 YNNKEL (reference sequence). The CDR3 has 13 amino acids. CDR3 in amino acids: CASSQQMNTEAFF. The CDR3 coding sequence is TGTGCCAGCAGCCAACAGATGAACACTGAAGCTTTCTTT.

This chain uses TRBV5-1 with TRBJ2-7; TRBD2 matches 10 bases. The V and J ends lost 0 bases and 3 bases, in that order; junction bases with no gene match: 12. The CDR3 is 18 amino acids. Germline CDR1 is SGHRS and CDR2 is YFSETQ. The CDR3: CASSLAPLTSGPFYEQYF. The CDR3 region has the DNA TGCGCCAGCAGCTTGGCCCCTTTGACTAGCGGGCCTTTCTACGAGCAGTACTTC. Based on the CDR3 plus reference TRBV5-1 and TRBJ2-7, the full variable domain is KAGVTQTPRYLIKTRGQQVTLSCSPISGHRSVSWYQQTPGQGLQFLFEYFSETQRNKGNFPGRFSGRQFSNSRSEMNVSTLELGDSALYLCASSLAPLTSGPFYEQYFGPGTRLTVT.

This chain uses TRBV29-1 with TRBJ2-7; 11 bases map to TRBD1. Germline-derived CDR1 and CDR2 are SQVTM and ANQGSEA. This CDR3 has 15 residues. The trim removed 4 bases at V and 3 bases at J, leaving 8 bases unmatched. CDR3 DNA sequence: TGCAGCGTTGGGGACAGGGGGTCCCCTCGCTACGAGCAGTACTTC. Its protein is CSVGDRGSPRYEQYF.

The V gene is TRBV12-2, the J gene TRBJ2-1; the table's D call, TRBD2, has no DNA check behind it. TRBV12-2 is a known pseudogene. The CDR3 length is 22 residues. The CDR3 is CASRLALELPGLADHDYNEQFF. CDR3 DNA: TGTGCAAGTCGCTTAGCGCTGGAATTACCGGGACTAGCGGACCATGACTACAATGAGCAGTTCTTC.

This clone has just a few counts. V is TRBV6-4 and J is TRBJ2-1; 10 positions agree with TRBD1. Trimming removed 4 bases from V and 3 bases from J; junction bases left unmatched: 0. Germline CDR1 is MRHNA and CDR2 is SNTAGT. The CDR3 is made up of 14 amino acids. The CDR3 loop is CASSGTGGYNEQFF. CDR3 DNA sequence: TGTGCCAGCAGTGGGACAGGGGGCTACAATGAGCAGTTCTTC.

This chain joins TRBV12-1 and TRBJ2-7; whether TRBD1, the table's D call, matches the DNA was not checked. TRBV12-1 is described as a pseudogene. There are 12 residues in the CDR3. The CDR3 loop is CAGPTGRNEQYF. In nucleotides, the CDR3 is TGTGCCGGACCGACAGGGAGGAACGAGCAGTACTTC.

The V gene is TRBV19, the J gene TRBJ1-5; D is unclear. The V and J ends lost 6 bases and 0 bases respectively, with 12 bases between them. In germline, CDR1 is LNHDA, CDR2 SQIVND (reference sequence). The CDR3 runs 15 residues. The CDR3 nucleotides are TGTGCCAGTAGCAGTGGACTGAATAGCAATCAGCCCCAGCATTTT. Encoded protein: CASSSGLNSNQPQHF.

This sequence joins TRBV4-1 and TRBJ1-5; D gene uncertain. The CDR3 spans 15 residues. Trimming left V 4 bases short and J 1 base short, with 11 bases between. CDR1 and CDR2 (germline): MGHRA, YSYEKL. In DNA form, the CDR3 reads TGCGCCAGCAGCCCGACGGTCGGGAGCAATCAGCCCCAGCATTTT. This codes for CASSPTVGSNQPQHF.